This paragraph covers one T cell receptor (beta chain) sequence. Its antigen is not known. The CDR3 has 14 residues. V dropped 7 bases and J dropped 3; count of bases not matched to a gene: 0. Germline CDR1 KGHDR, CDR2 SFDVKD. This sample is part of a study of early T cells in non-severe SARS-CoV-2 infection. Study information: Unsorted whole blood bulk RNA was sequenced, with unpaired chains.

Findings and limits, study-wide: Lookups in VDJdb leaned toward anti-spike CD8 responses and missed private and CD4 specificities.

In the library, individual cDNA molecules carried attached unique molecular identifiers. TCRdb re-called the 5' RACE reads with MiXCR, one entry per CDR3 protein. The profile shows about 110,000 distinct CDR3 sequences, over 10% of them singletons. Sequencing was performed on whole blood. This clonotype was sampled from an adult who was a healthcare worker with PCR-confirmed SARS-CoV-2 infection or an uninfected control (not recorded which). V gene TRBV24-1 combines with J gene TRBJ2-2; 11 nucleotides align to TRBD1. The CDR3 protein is CATRGQGDTGELFF. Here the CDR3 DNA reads TGTGCCACCAGGGGACAGGGGGACACCGGGGAGCTGTTTTTT.